The clone carrying this T cell receptor (beta chain) was seen only a few times. The target antigen is unknown. This entry belongs to a study of identical twins. The germline V gene has CDR1 SGHTA and CDR2 FQGNSA. Trimming took 0 bases from V and 4 from J, leaving 13 bases between them. This CDR3 has 16 residues. Overall study results and limits: With monozygotic twins, out-of-frame TCR alpha sharing exceeded what models estimated. Partly confounded zero-insertion analyses could result from invariant MAIT and iNKT cells. Excess sharing by twins proved weaker in beta out-of-frame sequences.

TCRdb processed the 5' RACE reads anew with MiXCR; each CDR3 protein has one entry. Of 520,000 or so distinct CDR3 sequences listed, 22% were seen once; the top ten hold under 0.95%. These data were likewise used in another study, on T cells expressing NK-cell markers. From that second work: The study found dominant NKG2C+ clonotypes at roughly 1.0-7.5% of CD8+ T cells in about 6 donors.

This TCR was sampled from a woman aged 18 to 35 in good health. The chain employs TRBV7-2 and TRBJ2-1, with D unresolved. What was sequenced was CD4+ T cells sorted from blood. CDR3 amino acids: CASSLAASTRYNEQFF. The CDR3 bases are TGTGCCAGCAGCTTAGCGGCGTCGACTCGTTACAATGAGCAGTTCTTC.